A single sample is the source of the 30 T cell receptor beta chains below, sequenced in a study of blood T cells in healthy people across ages. A J-beta primer mix and a sample-barcoded 5' primer were used in a second PCR of about 6 to 12 cycles. One entry per CDR3 protein, called by TCRdb with MiXCR from the 5' RACE reads. The table has more than 650,000 distinct CDR3 sequences, around 24% seen once; the top ten hold roughly 3.1%. The same data also went into a second study, on T cells of mothers and their children.

Sequencing used blood. These receptor sequences come from a boy aged 10-17 years in good health.

The V call is TRBV7-8, the J call TRBJ1-1; D unclear. The CDR3 totals 14 residues. In germline, CDR1 is SGHVS, CDR2 FQNEAQ. V lost 4 bases and J 10 bases, leaving 19 bases between the germline ends. The CDR3, as DNA: TGTGCCAGCAGCTCTCTCCGCGGGGAGGGAGCAGCTTTCTTT. It specifies CASSSLRGEGAAFF.

Only a few counts were recorded for this clonotype. The chain combines TRBV2 with TRBJ1-2, with TRBD1 matching over 9 bases. The germline gives CDR1 SNHLY, CDR2 FYNNEI. The CDR3 is made up of 14 amino acids. The CDR3 DNA sequence: TGTGCAGAGGGGGGGTTAGGGACAGGGACCGGCTACACCTTC. This translates into CAEGGLGTGTGYTF.

This clonotype has only a few counts. The chain combines TRBV20-1 with TRBJ2-7; D gene ambiguous. The CDR3 spans 13 residues. V was cut by 5 bases and J by 2 bases, with 13 bases left in between. From germline, CDR1 is DFQATT and CDR2 SNEGSKA (reference sequence). The CDR3 sequence: CSAARGRPYEQYF. The CDR3 region has the DNA TGCAGTGCTGCCCGTGGGCGGCCCTACGAGCAGTACTTC.

This clonotype was counted a few times. The chain links TRBV10-3 to TRBJ2-7; D uncertain. V was trimmed by 4 bases and J by 1 base, leaving 17 bases between them. CDR1 is ENHRY and CDR2 is SYGVKD in the germline V gene. CDR3 size: 16 residues. Here the CDR3 DNA reads TGTGCCATCAGTGTAGGTAGAGTGAGTGATTCCTACGAGCAGTACTTC. Translating gives CAISVGRVSDSYEQYF.

The CDR3 region has the DNA TGCGCCAGCAGCTTGGTTGGGACAGGCACCGAAGAGACCCAGTACTTC. This sequence encodes CASSLVGTGTEETQYF. This chain joins TRBV5-1 and TRBJ2-5, with 8 bases lining up with TRBD1. The CDR3 sequence is 16 residues long. CDR1 and CDR2 from the germline V gene are SGHRS and YFSETQ. The V gene end was trimmed by 0 bases and the J gene end by 3 bases; junction bases not matched to a gene: 7.

This clonotype turned up a few times. This sequence joins TRBV30 and TRBJ2-2, with TRBD2 as a possible D gene (6 bases). The germline CDR1 and CDR2 sequences are GTSNPN and SVGIG (reference sequence). The V and J ends lost 3 bases and 2 bases respectively, with 7 bases between them. This CDR3 is built from 13 residues. CDR3 bases: TGTGCCTGGAGGGGACTCAACACCGGGGAGCTGTTTTTT. Protein sequence: CAWRGLNTGELFF.

This clonotype appeared a few times. This chain uses TRBV5-6 with TRBJ1-6; D is ambiguous. CDR1 and CDR2 from the germline V gene are SGHDT and YYEEEE. The germline V and J ends were trimmed by 4 bases and 7 bases, with 18 bases remaining between them. The CDR3 has 16 residues. The CDR3 spells CASSPRLGSWNSPLHF. DNA for the CDR3: TGTGCCAGCAGCCCACGCTTGGGTAGTTGGAATTCACCCCTCCACTTT.

On this clonotype itself: A read error may produce the germline difference seen at one junction end. J is TRBJ1-4 and V is TRBV29-1; D not resolved. Germline V gene lookup returns CDR1 SQVTM and CDR2 ANQGSEA. The CDR3 spans 14 residues. CDR3 bases: TGCAGCGTTGAAGGAACAGAAGCTAACGAAAAACTGTTTTTT. Translating it yields CSVEGTEANEKLFF.

Worth noting for this clonotype: The conserved final phenylalanine or tryptophan is absent from the CDR3, which likely points to a read error. The rearrangement joins TRBV10-3 to TRBJ1-2; perhaps TRBD1 as D (6 bases). The CDR3 has 15 residues. Per germline, CDR1 ENHRY and CDR2 SYGVKD. The ends were cut back, 0 bases at V and 8 bases at J, with 16 bases in the middle. CDR3 protein: CAISESSGAMEGYTL. CDR3 nucleotide sequence: TGTGCCATCAGTGAGTCGTCAGGGGCAATGGAGGGCTACACCCTC.

This clonotype has only a few counts. The chain joins TRBV10-3 to TRBJ2-1; 9 bases map to TRBD2. The last part of the DNA fits TRBJ2-5 better; the J call may be wrong. The CDR3 contains 16 residues. CDR1 ENHRY and CDR2 SYGVKD come from the germline V gene. CDR3 nucleotide sequence: TGTGCCATCAGGCCTGGGAGCGGGGGGTCGGTGGAGACCCAGTACTTC. Translating gives CAIRPGSGGSVETQYF.

Only a few counts were recorded for this clonotype. This sequence joins TRBV29-1 and TRBJ2-5; D possibly corresponds to TRBD2 (7 bases). Germline CDR1 SQVTM, CDR2 ANQGSEA. The CDR3 is 19 residues long. The V end lost 5 bases, the J end lost 0 bases, and 28 bases lay between the germline ends. CDR3 in DNA: TGCAGCGTTTGGGGGAGTGGGGGGGCCTTTCCTACCAACCAAGAGACCCAGTACTTC. Its translation is CSVWGSGGAFPTNQETQYF. The complete variable domain, with remaining parts taken from reference TRBV29-1 and TRBJ2-5, reads SAVISQKPSRDICQRGTSLTIQCQVDSQVTMMFWYRQQPGQSLTLIATANQGSEATYESGFVIDKFPISRPNLTFSTLTVSNMSPEDSSIYLCSVWGSGGAFPTNQETQYFGPGTRLLVL.

This chain joins TRBV12-3 or TRBV12-4 and TRBJ1-2; D is possibly TRBD1 (5 bases). This CDR3 comprises 13 residues. With 6 bases removed from V and 6 bases from J, the gap between germline ends came to 14 bases. CDR3 sequence: CASSKTELDGYTF. Here the CDR3 DNA reads TGTGCCAGCAGCAAGACAGAACTGGATGGCTACACCTTC.

This clonotype showed up just a few times. The chain has TRBV14 and TRBJ2-7, with D unresolved. The V and J ends lost 0 bases and 1 base respectively, with 10 bases between them. Germline CDR1 and CDR2: SGHDN and FVKESK. This CDR3 region has 15 residues. DNA of the CDR3: TGTGCCAGCAGCCAAGATTTTGGTCCTTCCTACGAGCAGTACTTC. Protein sequence: CASSQDFGPSYEQYF.

This clonotype was counted only a few times. The chain uses TRBV6-6 and TRBJ2-5, with a possible D match to TRBD2 (6 bases). The CDR3 has 15 residues. Trimming pared 3 bases from V and 2 bases from J, leaving 13 bases between. Per germline, CDR1 MNHNY and CDR2 SVGAGI (reference sequence). The CDR3 DNA follows: TGTGCCAGCAGTTATATGGCCGCGGGGCAAGAGACCCAGTACTTC. This sequence encodes CASSYMAAGQETQYF.

This clonotype was seen more than once but under ten times. The rearrangement links TRBV24-1 to TRBJ2-6; TRBD1 aligns across 7 bases. The CDR3 contains 16 residues. After removal of 7 bases from V and 0 bases from J, the junction contained 5 bases not matched to a gene. Per the germline V gene, CDR1 is KGHDR and CDR2 is SFDVKD. Here the CDR3 DNA reads TGTGCCACCAGCACAGGGGCGCACTCTGGGGCCAACGTCCTGACTTTC. Amino acid sequence: CATSTGAHSGANVLTF.

The rearrangement joins TRBV28 to TRBJ2-3; 12 bases agree with TRBD2. The V gene's germline CDR1 is MDHEN and CDR2 SYDVKM. Losses at the gene ends were 5 bases for V and 2 bases for J; bases not matched to a gene: 26. This CDR3 has 23 amino acids. This CDR3 is CASSDPRWLGTGTSGWFTDTQYF. In nucleotides, the CDR3 is TGTGCCAGCAGTGACCCGCGATGGCTGGGCACGGGGACTAGCGGGTGGTTCACAGATACGCAGTATTTT. Combining the CDR3 with reference TRBV28 and TRBJ2-3 gives the whole variable domain DVKVTQSSRYLVKRTGEKVFLECVQDMDHENMFWYRQDPGLGLRLIYFSYDVKMKEKGDIPEGYSVSREKKERFSLILESASTNQTSMYLCASSDPRWLGTGTSGWFTDTQYFGPGTRLTVL.

The chain uses TRBV6-4 and TRBJ2-3; weak D call: TRBD1 (6 bases). The CDR3 extends over 15 amino acids. V lost 3 bases, J lost 2 bases, and 12 bases lay in between. Looked up from germline, CDR1 is MRHNA and CDR2 is SNTAGT. The CDR3 DNA reads as TGTGCCAGCAGTGAAAACAGGGCCTACACAGATACGCAGTATTTT. Translation: CASSENRAYTDTQYF.

The V gene is TRBV7-9, the J gene TRBJ2-5; tentative D call: TRBD1 (6 bases). The J call may be faulty, since TRBJ2-1 better matches the DNA end. The CDR3 sequence is 17 residues long. Germline loops: CDR1 SEHNR, CDR2 FQNEAQ (reference sequence). As DNA, the CDR3 is TGTGCCAGCAGCTTAGCGAGGACAGTACCCTCCTACAATGAGCAGTTCTTC. It specifies CASSLARTVPSYNEQFF.

There are a few counts of this clonotype. The chain uses TRBV19 and TRBJ2-5; tentative D call: TRBD2 (6 bases). Trimming shortened V by 6 bases and J by 1 base, and 12 bases separated the two germline ends. CDR3 size: 14 residues. Germline CDR1 reads LNHDA; CDR2 reads SQIVND (reference sequence). The CDR3 spells CASSIRGSQETQYF. DNA for the CDR3: TGTGCCAGTAGCATACGGGGGTCCCAAGAGACCCAGTACTTC.

A few counts support this clonotype. The chain combines TRBV4-1 with TRBJ1-6; tentatively, D is TRBD1 (5 bases). Trimming shortened V by 3 bases and J by 10 bases, and 10 bases separated the two germline ends. The CDR3 totals 13 residues. Germline-derived CDR1 and CDR2 are MGHRA and YSYEKL. CDR3 DNA: TGCGCCAGCAGCCAGGGGGAGAGGTCACCCCTCCACTTT. This sequence encodes CASSQGERSPLHF.

The rearrangement links TRBV11-2 to TRBJ1-4; TRBD1 agrees at 7 bases. CDR1 is SGHAT, CDR2 FQNNGV, per germline. The ends lost 5 bases at V and 5 bases at J; junction bases unmatched: 5. The CDR3 covers 14 residues. The CDR3 nucleotides are TGTGCCAGCAGCCCGGGACAGAACAATGAAAAACTGTTTTTT. Protein product: CASSPGQNNEKLFF.

This chain connects TRBV18 to TRBJ2-5, with 8 positions matching TRBD1. The DNA end is a closer match to TRBJ2-7, so the J assignment may be wrong. The length of the CDR3 is 15 residues. Germline assignment: CDR1 KGHSH and CDR2 LQKENI. The CDR3 protein is CASSRPGGQGYEQYF. The CDR3 coding sequence is TGTGCCAGCTCTCGCCCAGGGGGCCAGGGGTACGAGCAGTACTTC.

The chain uses TRBV23-1 and TRBJ2-7, with TRBD1 matching 7 bases. TRBV23-1 belongs to the ORF category, with a function that is uncertain. This CDR3 region has 13 residues. Unmatched junction bases numbered 10, after V lost 11 bases and J lost 3 bases. The CDR3 sequence: CAPGLDRRYEQYF. The CDR3 DNA reads as TGCGCCCCCGGTCTGGACAGGCGCTACGAGCAGTACTTC.

The rearrangement uses TRBV20-1 and TRBJ2-2; 7 bases map to TRBD2. CDR1 DFQATT and CDR2 SNEGSKA come from the germline V gene (reference sequence). The CDR3 is 14 amino acids. V was clipped by 5 bases and J by 8 bases; unmatched bases: 11. The CDR3 sequence: CSAPALASPGELFF. The CDR3 region has the DNA TGCAGTGCTCCAGCACTAGCGTCACCTGGGGAGCTGTTTTTT.

In this sample, this clonotype turned up many times. The rearrangement uses TRBV29-1 and TRBJ2-4; D call uncertain. This CDR3 region has 13 residues. V was pared by 6 bases and J by 0 bases, with 9 bases between. CDR1 SQVTM and CDR2 ANQGSEA come from the germline V gene. The CDR3 protein is CSVSELAKNIQYF. CDR3 DNA sequence: TGCAGCGTCAGTGAACTAGCCAAAAACATTCAGTACTTC.

The sample holds a few counts of this clonotype. The V gene is TRBV10-3, the J gene TRBJ2-5; perhaps D is TRBD1 or TRBD2 (5 bases each). Germline CDR1 ENHRY, CDR2 SYGVKD. The CDR3 covers 12 residues. The ends were cut back, 7 bases at V and 1 base at J, with 7 bases in the middle. The DNA of the CDR3 is TGTGCCATCAAGGGACCCCAAGAGACCCAGTACTTC. As protein: CAIKGPQETQYF.

This clonotype was recorded a few times. CDR3 in amino acids: CASSESSGAREQFF. Here the CDR3 DNA reads TGTGCCAGCAGTGAATCTAGCGGGGCGCGTGAGCAGTTCTTC. This chain uses TRBV6-4 with TRBJ2-1; 9 nucleotides agree with TRBD2. The germline CDR1 and CDR2 sequences are MRHNA and SNTAGT. V was pared by 3 bases and J by 9 bases, with 6 bases of the junction left unmatched. CDR3 length: 14 residues.

This chain uses TRBV12-3 or TRBV12-4 with TRBJ1-2; no clear D gene. The CDR3 runs 13 residues. Trimming took 6 bases from V and 0 from J, leaving 8 bases between them. The CDR3 sequence is CASSRTTNYGYTF. CDR3 nucleotides: TGTGCCAGCAGCCGCACTACTAACTATGGCTACACCTTC.

This clonotype appeared a few times. The CDR3 DNA follows: TGTGCCAGCAGCCCCTCGGAGACCGGTGGCTACACCTTC. Translating gives CASSPSETGGYTF. The V and J genes are TRBV9 and TRBJ1-2; D not certain. V dropped 4 bases and J dropped 7 bases, with 14 bases sitting between them. The CDR3 runs to 13 residues. Germline CDR1 and CDR2: SGDLS and YYNGEE.

This chain links TRBV5-1 with TRBJ2-5, with D tentatively TRBD2 (6 bases). CDR3 size: 15 residues. The V and J ends lost 0 bases and 0 bases respectively, with 9 bases between them. From germline, CDR1 is SGHRS and CDR2 YFSETQ. Here the CDR3 reads CASSLVPGDQETQYF. The CDR3 bases are TGCGCCAGCAGCTTGGTCCCGGGAGACCAAGAGACCCAGTACTTC. Full variable domain (missing parts from reference TRBV5-1 and TRBJ2-5): KAGVTQTPRYLIKTRGQQVTLSCSPISGHRSVSWYQQTPGQGLQFLFEYFSETQRNKGNFPGRFSGRQFSNSRSEMNVSTLELGDSALYLCASSLVPGDQETQYFGPGTRLLVL.